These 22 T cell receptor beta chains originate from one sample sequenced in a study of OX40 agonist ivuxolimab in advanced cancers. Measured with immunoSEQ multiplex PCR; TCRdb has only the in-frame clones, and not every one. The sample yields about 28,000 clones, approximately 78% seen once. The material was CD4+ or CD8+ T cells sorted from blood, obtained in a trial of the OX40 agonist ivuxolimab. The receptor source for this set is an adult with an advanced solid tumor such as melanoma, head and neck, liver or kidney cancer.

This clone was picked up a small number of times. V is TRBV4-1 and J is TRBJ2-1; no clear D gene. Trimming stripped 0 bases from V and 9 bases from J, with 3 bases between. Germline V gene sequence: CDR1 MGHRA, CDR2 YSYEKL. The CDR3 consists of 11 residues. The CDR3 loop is CASSQDREQFF. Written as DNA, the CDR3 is TGCGCCAGCAGCCAAGATCGTGAGCAGTTCTTC.

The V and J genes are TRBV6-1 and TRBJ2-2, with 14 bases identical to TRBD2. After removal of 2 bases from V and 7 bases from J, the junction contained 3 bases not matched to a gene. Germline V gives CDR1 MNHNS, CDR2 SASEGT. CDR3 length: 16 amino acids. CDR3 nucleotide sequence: TGTGCCAGCAGTGAATGGGGACTAGCGGGAGACGGGGAGCTGTTTTTT. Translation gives CASSEWGLAGDGELFF.

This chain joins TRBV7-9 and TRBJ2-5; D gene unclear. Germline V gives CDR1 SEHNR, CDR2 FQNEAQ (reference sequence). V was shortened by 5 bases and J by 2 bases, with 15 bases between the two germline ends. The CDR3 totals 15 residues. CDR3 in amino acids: CASSRRPTEQETQYF. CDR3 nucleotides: TGTGCCAGCAGCCGCCGCCCGACGGAACAAGAGACCCAGTACTTC.

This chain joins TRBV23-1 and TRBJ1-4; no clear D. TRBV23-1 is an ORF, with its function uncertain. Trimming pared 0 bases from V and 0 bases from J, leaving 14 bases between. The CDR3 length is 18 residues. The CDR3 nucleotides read TGCGCCAGCAGTCAATCTTGGACCGGGCAGACAACTAATGAAAAACTGTTTTTT. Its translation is CASSQSWTGQTTNEKLFF.

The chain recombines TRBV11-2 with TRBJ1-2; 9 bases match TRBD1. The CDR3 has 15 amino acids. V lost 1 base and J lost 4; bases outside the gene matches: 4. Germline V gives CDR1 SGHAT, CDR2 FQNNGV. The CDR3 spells CASSLVGTGLYGYTF. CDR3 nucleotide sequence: TGTGCCAGCAGCTTAGTTGGGACAGGGCTCTATGGCTACACCTTC.

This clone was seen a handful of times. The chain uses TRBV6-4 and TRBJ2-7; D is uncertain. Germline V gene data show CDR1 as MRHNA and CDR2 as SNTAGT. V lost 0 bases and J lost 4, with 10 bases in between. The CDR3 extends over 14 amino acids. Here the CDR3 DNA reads TGTGCCAGCAGTGACTCAGTCAACCGTTACGAGCAGTACTTC. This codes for CASSDSVNRYEQYF.

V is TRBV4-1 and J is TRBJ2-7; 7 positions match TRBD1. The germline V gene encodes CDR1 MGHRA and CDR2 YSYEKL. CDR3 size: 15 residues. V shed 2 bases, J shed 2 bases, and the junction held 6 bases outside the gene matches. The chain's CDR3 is CASSQLGQDTYEQYF. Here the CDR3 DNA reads TGCGCCAGCAGCCAACTCGGACAGGATACCTACGAGCAGTACTTC.

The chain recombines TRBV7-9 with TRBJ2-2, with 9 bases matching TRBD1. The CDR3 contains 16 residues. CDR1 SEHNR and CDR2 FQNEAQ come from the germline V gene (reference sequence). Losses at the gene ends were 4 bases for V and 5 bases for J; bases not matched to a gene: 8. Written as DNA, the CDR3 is TGTGCCAGCAGCTCACCGGGACAGGGCGAGACCGGGGAGCTGTTTTTT. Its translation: CASSSPGQGETGELFF.

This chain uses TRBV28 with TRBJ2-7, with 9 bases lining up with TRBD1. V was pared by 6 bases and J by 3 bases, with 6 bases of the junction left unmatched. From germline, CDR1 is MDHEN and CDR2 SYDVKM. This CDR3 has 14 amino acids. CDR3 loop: CASRYGQGIYEQYF. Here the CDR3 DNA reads TGTGCCAGCAGATATGGACAGGGGATCTACGAGCAGTACTTC.

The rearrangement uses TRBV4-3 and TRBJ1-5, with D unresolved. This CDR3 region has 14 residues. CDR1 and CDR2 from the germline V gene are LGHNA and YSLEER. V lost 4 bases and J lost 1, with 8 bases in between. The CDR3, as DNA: TGCGCCAGCAGCCCCGGCGGCAGCAATCAGCCCCAGCATTTT. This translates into CASSPGGSNQPQHF.

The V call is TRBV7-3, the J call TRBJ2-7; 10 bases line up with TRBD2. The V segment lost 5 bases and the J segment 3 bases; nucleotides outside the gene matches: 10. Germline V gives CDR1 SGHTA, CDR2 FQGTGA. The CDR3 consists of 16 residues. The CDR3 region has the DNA TGTGCCAGCAGCCCTCCCGGACTAGCGGAGGTCTACGAGCAGTACTTC. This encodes CASSPPGLAEVYEQYF.

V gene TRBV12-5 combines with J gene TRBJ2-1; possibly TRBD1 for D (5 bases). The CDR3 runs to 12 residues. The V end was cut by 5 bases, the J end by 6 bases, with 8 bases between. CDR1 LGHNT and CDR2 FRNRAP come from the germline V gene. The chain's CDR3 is CASGPGPNEQFF. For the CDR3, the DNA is TGTGCTAGTGGTCCAGGGCCCAATGAGCAGTTCTTC.

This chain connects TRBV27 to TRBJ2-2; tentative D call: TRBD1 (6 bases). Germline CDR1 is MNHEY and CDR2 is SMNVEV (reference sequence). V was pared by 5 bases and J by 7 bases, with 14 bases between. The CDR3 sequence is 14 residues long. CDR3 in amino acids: CASSGPGDHGELFF. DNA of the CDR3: TGTGCCAGCAGTGGGCCAGGGGATCACGGGGAGCTGTTTTTT.

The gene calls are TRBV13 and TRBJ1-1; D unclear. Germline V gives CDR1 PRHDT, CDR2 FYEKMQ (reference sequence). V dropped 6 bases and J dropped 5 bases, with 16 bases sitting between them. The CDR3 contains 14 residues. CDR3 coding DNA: TGTGCCAGCAGATCTAGTGAGAGGAGGACTGAAGCTTTCTTT. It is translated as CASRSSERRTEAFF.

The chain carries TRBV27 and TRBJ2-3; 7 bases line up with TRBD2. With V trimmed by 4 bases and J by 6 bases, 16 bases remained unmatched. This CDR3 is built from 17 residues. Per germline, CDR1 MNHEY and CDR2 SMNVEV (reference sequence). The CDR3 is CASSWGWAGEPKDTQYF. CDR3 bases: TGTGCCAGCAGTTGGGGGTGGGCGGGAGAGCCAAAGGATACGCAGTATTTT.

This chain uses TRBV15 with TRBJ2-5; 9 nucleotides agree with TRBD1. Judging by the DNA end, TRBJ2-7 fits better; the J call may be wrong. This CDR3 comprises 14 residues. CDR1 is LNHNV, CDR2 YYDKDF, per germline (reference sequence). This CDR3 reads CATSGTGMAYEQYF. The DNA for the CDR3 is TGTGCCACCAGCGGGACAGGGATGGCTTACGAGCAGTACTTC.

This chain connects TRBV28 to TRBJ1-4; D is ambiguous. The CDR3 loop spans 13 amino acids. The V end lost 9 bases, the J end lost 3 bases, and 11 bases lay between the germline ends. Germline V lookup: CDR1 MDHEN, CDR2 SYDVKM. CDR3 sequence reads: CASERGANEKLFF. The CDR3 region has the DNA TGTGCCAGTGAGCGCGGCGCTAATGAAAAACTGTTTTTT.

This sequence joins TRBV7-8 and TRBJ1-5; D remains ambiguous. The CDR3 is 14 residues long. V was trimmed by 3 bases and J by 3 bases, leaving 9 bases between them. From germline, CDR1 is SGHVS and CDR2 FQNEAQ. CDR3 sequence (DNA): TGTGCCAGCAGCTTTGGTGGGAACAATCAGCCCCAGCATTTT. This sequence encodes CASSFGGNNQPQHF. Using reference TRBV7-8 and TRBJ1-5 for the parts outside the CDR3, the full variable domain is GAGVSQSPRYKVAKRGQDVALRCDPISGHVSLFWYQQALGQGPEFLTYFQNEAQLDKSGLPSDRFFAERPEGSVSTLKIQRTQQEDSAVYLCASSFGGNNQPQHFGDGTRLSIL.

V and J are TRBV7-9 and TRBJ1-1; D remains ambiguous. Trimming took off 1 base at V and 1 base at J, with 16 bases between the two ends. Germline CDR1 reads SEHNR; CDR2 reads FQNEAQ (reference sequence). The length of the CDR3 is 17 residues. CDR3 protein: CASSLGATSIPNTEAFF. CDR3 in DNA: TGTGCCAGCAGCTTAGGCGCAACGAGTATCCCGAACACTGAAGCTTTCTTT.

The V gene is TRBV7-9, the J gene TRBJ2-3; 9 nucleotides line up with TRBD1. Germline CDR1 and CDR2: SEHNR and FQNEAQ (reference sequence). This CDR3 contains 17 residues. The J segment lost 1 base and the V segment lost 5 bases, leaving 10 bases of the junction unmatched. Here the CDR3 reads CASSTLRTGDGTDTQYF. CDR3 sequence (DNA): TGTGCCAGCAGCACCCTCCGGACAGGGGACGGCACAGATACGCAGTATTTT.

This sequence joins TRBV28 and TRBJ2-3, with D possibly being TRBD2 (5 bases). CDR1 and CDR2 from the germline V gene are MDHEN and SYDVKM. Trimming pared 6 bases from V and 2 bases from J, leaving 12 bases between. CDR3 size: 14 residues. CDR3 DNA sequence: TGTGCCAGCAGCCTCCCGCGGGTCACAGATACGCAGTATTTT. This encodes CASSLPRVTDTQYF.

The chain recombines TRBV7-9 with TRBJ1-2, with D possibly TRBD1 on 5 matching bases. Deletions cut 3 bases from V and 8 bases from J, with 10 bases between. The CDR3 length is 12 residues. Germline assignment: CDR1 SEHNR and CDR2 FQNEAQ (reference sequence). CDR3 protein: CASSLDIGGYTF. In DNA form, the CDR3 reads TGTGCCAGCAGCTTGGACATCGGGGGCTACACCTTC. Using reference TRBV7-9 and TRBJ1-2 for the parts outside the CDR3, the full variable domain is DTGVSQNPRHKITKRGQNVTFRCDPISEHNRLYWYRQTLGQGPEFLTYFQNEAQLEKSRLLSDRFSAERPKGSFSTLEIQRTEQGDSAMYLCASSLDIGGYTFGSGTRLTVV.